The 25 T cell receptor beta chains presented below share a single source sample, sequenced in a study of T cells in Graves' hyperthyroidism and ophthalmopathy. RNA transcripts yielded amplified TCR beta CDR3 regions. During a first-round RT-PCR of the TCR CDR3, the HTBI primer set was used. One entry per CDR3 protein results from TCRdb running MiXCR on the multiplex PCR reads. The table includes roughly 380,000 distinct CDR3 sequences, roughly 15% detected once. The sequenced sample consisted of blood. The receptors come from a woman between 18 and 29 years old with Graves' hyperthyroidism.

This clonotype has a count of ten or more. The chain recombines TRBV6-6 with TRBJ2-3; tentatively, D is TRBD1 (5 bases). The CDR3 length is 14 residues. Looked up from germline, CDR1 is MNHNY and CDR2 is SVGAGI (reference sequence). V lost 0 bases and J lost 5, with 9 bases in between. CDR3 residues: CASSYSPGIDTQYF. The CDR3 region has the DNA TGTGCCAGCAGTTACTCCCCAGGGATAGATACGCAGTATTTT.

This clonotype has at least ten counts. The chain couples TRBV16 to TRBJ2-5, with D perhaps TRBD2 (5 bases). The CDR3 is made up of 14 amino acids. The ends were cut back, 5 bases at V and 5 bases at J, with 15 bases in the middle. Germline values: CDR1 KGHSY, CDR2 FQNENV. The CDR3 loop is CASSEARPGETQYF. In DNA form, the CDR3 reads TGTGCCAGCAGCGAGGCGCGTCCGGGGGAGACCCAGTACTTC.

This clonotype was picked up a small number of times. The V and J genes are TRBV5-6 and TRBJ1-4; tentatively, D is TRBD1 (5 bases). V was pared by 1 base and J by 8 bases, with 12 bases between. The CDR3 runs 14 residues. The germline V gene encodes CDR1 SGHDT and CDR2 YYEEEE. CDR3 residues: CASSLTGSGEKLFF. CDR3 nucleotide sequence: TGTGCCAGCAGCTTGACAGGTTCAGGAGAAAAACTGTTTTTT.

This clonotype was seen repeatedly, ten times or more. This chain uses TRBV12-3 or TRBV12-4 with TRBJ1-4; no definite D call. Trimming shortened V by 5 bases and J by 10 bases, and 11 bases separated the two germline ends. The CDR3 is 12 residues long. CDR3 in DNA: TGTGCCAGCAGTCTGACCGACGTAAAACTGTTTTTT. It yields the protein CASSLTDVKLFF.

The chain couples TRBV20-1 to TRBJ2-7; D ambiguous. Germline CDR1 DFQATT, CDR2 SNEGSKA (reference sequence). This CDR3 comprises 13 residues. V was cut by 2 bases and J by 0 bases, with 8 bases left in between. The CDR3 loop is CSARTGYSYEQYF. In DNA, the CDR3 is TGCAGTGCTAGAACCGGATACTCCTACGAGCAGTACTTC.

The genes are TRBV19 and TRBJ2-1, with D possibly TRBD2 on 7 matching bases. The CDR3 contains 15 residues. Germline lookup yields CDR1 LNHDA and CDR2 SQIVND (reference sequence). V was pared by 4 bases and J by 9 bases, with 19 bases between. The CDR3 here is CASSTGLVGGGEQFF. CDR3 coding DNA: TGTGCCAGTAGTACAGGACTAGTAGGGGGGGGTGAGCAGTTCTTC.

This chain links TRBV5-1 with TRBJ2-2, with 7 bases fitting TRBD1. The germline CDR1 and CDR2 sequences are SGHRS and YFSETQ. The CDR3 is 14 residues long. V was clipped by 7 bases and J by 4 bases; unmatched bases: 7. CDR3: CASEPGQSTGELFF. CDR3 bases: TGCGCCAGCGAACCGGGACAGAGCACCGGGGAGCTGTTTTTT.

This clonotype was seen many times. V and J are TRBV19 and TRBJ1-1, with 9 bases aligning to TRBD1. The CDR3 is made up of 16 amino acids. In germline, CDR1 is LNHDA, CDR2 SQIVND (reference sequence). With 6 bases clipped from V and 5 bases from J, the junction kept 13 bases outside the gene matches. The CDR3 nucleotides are TGTGCCAGTAGCCGAGACAGGGGGTATTACGGAACTGAAGCTTTCTTT. It yields the protein CASSRDRGYYGTEAFF.

This clonotype was counted ten times or more. This chain links TRBV10-1 with TRBJ2-7; a weak D match, TRBD1 (6 bases). CDR1 WNHNN and CDR2 SYGVQD come from the germline V gene (reference sequence). Trimming removed 4 bases at V and 3 bases at J, with 10 bases between. The CDR3 consists of 13 residues. The CDR3 is CASSGQVNYEQYF. The CDR3 DNA reads TGCGCCAGCAGTGGACAGGTCAACTACGAGCAGTACTTC.

This clonotype was detected ten times or more. This rearrangement joins TRBV6-1 to TRBJ2-1; TRBD2 might be the D (6 bases). There are 16 residues in the CDR3. Trimming left V 6 bases short and J 0 bases short, with 15 bases between. Germline V gene lookup returns CDR1 MNHNS and CDR2 SASEGT. The CDR3 region has the DNA TGTGCCAGCAGACCTATCTCTAGCGCCTCCTACAATGAGCAGTTCTTC. This encodes CASRPISSASYNEQFF.

This chain uses TRBV24-1 with TRBJ2-7; TRBD1 agrees at 10 bases. Germline CDR1 and CDR2: KGHDR and SFDVKD. The V and J ends lost 8 bases and 7 bases, in that order; junction bases with no gene match: 7. CDR3 length equals 13 residues. The CDR3 loop reads CATNRDRGYEQYF. CDR3 DNA: TGTGCCACCAACCGGGACAGGGGTTATGAGCAGTACTTC.

Points on this clonotype: A much larger clonotype is one base distant, so this may be a read error. V is TRBV10-3 and J is TRBJ2-1; D unresolved. The CDR3 is 15 amino acids. Germline CDR1 ENHRY, CDR2 SYGVKD. The CDR3 coding sequence is TGTGCCAGCAGTCATCTCAGGCTAACCTACAATGAGCAGTTCTTC. Its protein product is CASSHLRLTYNEQFF.

This sequence joins TRBV6-2 or TRBV6-3 and TRBJ2-7; 9 bases are shared with TRBD1. Losses at the gene ends were 5 bases for V and 1 base for J; bases not matched to a gene: 15. CDR1 is MNHEY and CDR2 is SVGEGT in the germline V gene. The CDR3 is 18 amino acids. The CDR3 region is CASSNLTGGLTHSYEQYF. The CDR3 nucleotides are TGTGCCAGCAGTAATCTCACAGGGGGCTTAACTCATTCCTACGAGCAGTACTTC.

This clonotype showed up many times. The chain joins TRBV2 to TRBJ2-1; D gene uncertain. The V end was cut by 0 bases, the J end by 2 bases, with 8 bases between. Per germline, CDR1 SNHLY and CDR2 FYNNEI. The CDR3 runs 15 residues. CDR3 sequence reads: CASSEAPGAYNEQFF. As DNA, the CDR3 is TGTGCCAGCAGTGAAGCCCCAGGCGCCTACAATGAGCAGTTCTTC.

V usage is TRBV30 and J usage is TRBJ2-3; 14 nucleotides line up with TRBD2. The germline V gene encodes CDR1 GTSNPN and CDR2 SVGIG (reference sequence). J gave up 6 bases and V 4 bases, and 6 bases lay outside the gene matches. The CDR3 covers 15 residues. The CDR3 DNA sequence: TGTGCCTGGAATAAGGGACTAGCGGGAGTCGATACGCAGTATTTT. Translating it yields CAWNKGLAGVDTQYF.

This clonotype was seen ten or more times. The chain has TRBV15 and TRBJ1-2; TRBD1 is a possible D gene (6 bases). Germline V lookup: CDR1 LNHNV, CDR2 YYDKDF (reference sequence). V was cut by 0 bases and J by 7 bases, with 12 bases left in between. The CDR3 has 14 residues. The CDR3 protein is CATSRDPGASGYTF. CDR3 coding DNA: TGTGCCACCAGCAGAGATCCGGGGGCCTCTGGCTACACCTTC.

At least ten counts were recorded for this clonotype. CDR3 sequence: CASSHDGRYNEQFF. The CDR3 nucleotides read TGTGCCAGCAGCCACGACGGACGCTACAATGAGCAGTTCTTC. The chain links TRBV11-2 to TRBJ2-1; D is uncertain. In germline, CDR1 is SGHAT, CDR2 FQNNGV. The CDR3 spans 14 residues. V gave up 5 bases and J gave up 3 bases, with 11 bases separating them.

The chain combines TRBV27 with TRBJ1-4; 7 bases align to TRBD1. This CDR3 comprises 15 residues. The V gene's germline CDR1 is MNHEY and CDR2 SMNVEV (reference sequence). Germline trimming cut 5 bases from V and 7 bases from J; bases unmatched to any gene: 10. The CDR3 region is CASSRTGVGGEKLFF. The CDR3 DNA follows: TGTGCCAGCAGTCGGACAGGCGTCGGAGGTGAAAAACTGTTTTTT.

This clonotype came up many times. The V and J genes are TRBV20-1 and TRBJ2-1, with 11 bases aligning to TRBD2. The CDR3 is 16 residues long. Germline-derived CDR1 and CDR2 are DFQATT and SNEGSKA (reference sequence). V lost 3 bases, J lost 4 bases, and 8 bases stayed unmatched. The CDR3 DNA sequence: TGCAGTGCTAGGGATGTAGCGGGAGGGCCGTACAATGAGCAGTTCTTC. The encoded protein is CSARDVAGGPYNEQFF.

The sample holds many counts of this clonotype. The V and J genes are TRBV5-1 and TRBJ1-1; D remains ambiguous. This CDR3 is built from 14 residues. Germline values: CDR1 SGHRS, CDR2 YFSETQ. V was shortened by 2 bases and J by 6 bases, with 14 bases between the two germline ends. The CDR3 loop is CASSFYPVVSEAFF. In DNA form, the CDR3 reads TGCGCCAGCAGCTTTTACCCGGTCGTCTCTGAAGCTTTCTTT. Looking up the rest from reference TRBV5-1 and TRBJ1-1 gives the full variable domain: KAGVTQTPRYLIKTRGQQVTLSCSPISGHRSVSWYQQTPGQGLQFLFEYFSETQRNKGNFPGRFSGRQFSNSRSEMNVSTLELGDSALYLCASSFYPVVSEAFFGQGTRLTVV.

This clonotype was seen ten or more times. V usage is TRBV6-2 or TRBV6-3 and J usage is TRBJ2-3, with 11 bases lining up with TRBD2. This CDR3 has 17 residues. In germline, CDR1 is MNHEY, CDR2 SVGEGT. With V trimmed by 1 base and J by 2 bases, 5 bases remained unmatched. CDR3 in DNA: TGTGCCAGCAGTTACTGGGGGACTAGCGGACTCACAGATACGCAGTATTTT. It yields the protein CASSYWGTSGLTDTQYF.

This clonotype occurred a few times. This chain uses TRBV6-2 or TRBV6-3 with TRBJ2-1; TRBD2 matches 16 bases. The trim removed 0 bases at V and 4 bases at J, leaving 6 bases unmatched. CDR3 length: 19 amino acids. The germline V gene has CDR1 MNHEY and CDR2 SVGEGT. CDR3 DNA sequence: TGTGCCAGCAGTTACTCGAGGGGACTAGCGGGAGGGGGATACAATGAGCAGTTCTTC. It is translated as CASSYSRGLAGGGYNEQFF.

This clonotype was seen many times. The gene calls are TRBV20-1 and TRBJ2-7, with unresolved D. This CDR3 has 11 residues. V lost 2 bases and J lost 2, with 4 bases in between. Germline V gene data show CDR1 as DFQATT and CDR2 as SNEGSKA (reference sequence). The CDR3 DNA follows: TGCAGTGCTAGAACAGCCTACGAGCAGTACTTC. Amino acids: CSARTAYEQYF.

This clonotype was counted only a few times. V gene TRBV5-1 combines with J gene TRBJ2-7; the D gene could be TRBD1 or TRBD2 (5 bases each). V lost 0 bases to trimming and J lost 6 bases, with 16 bases between them. Germline V CDR1 and CDR2: SGHRS, YFSETQ. The CDR3 is 15 amino acids. The chain's CDR3 is CASSLAGTPDVEQYF. The CDR3 DNA reads as TGCGCCAGCAGCTTGGCCGGGACCCCGGACGTCGAGCAGTACTTC. Drawing the rest from reference TRBV5-1 and TRBJ2-7, the complete variable domain is KAGVTQTPRYLIKTRGQQVTLSCSPISGHRSVSWYQQTPGQGLQFLFEYFSETQRNKGNFPGRFSGRQFSNSRSEMNVSTLELGDSALYLCASSLAGTPDVEQYFGPGTRLTVT.

The rearrangement links TRBV20-1 to TRBJ2-1; 8 positions agree with TRBD2. Trimming at V came to 4 bases and at J to 2 bases, leaving 10 bases not matched to a gene. This CDR3 is 16 amino acids long. Per germline, CDR1 DFQATT and CDR2 SNEGSKA (reference sequence). CDR3 sequence reads: CSAIQMGLETYNEQFF. The CDR3 DNA is TGCAGTGCTATACAAATGGGACTAGAAACCTACAATGAGCAGTTCTTC.